This T cell receptor beta chain comes out of a study of T cell repertoires in cytomegalovirus infection. About the research overall: It was the public TCR beta signatures that indicated both CMV infection and matching HLA type.

This clonotype was found many times. The antigen is unknown. Whole-study findings and limits: The study found HLA-C-restricted CMV-specific TCR beta clonotypes dominating the ex vivo response.

In germline, CDR1 is SGHTA, CDR2 FQGNSA. CDR3 length equals 17 residues. Trimming left V 4 bases short and J 1 base short, with 14 bases between. In TCRdb, the reads were re-called with MiXCR into one record per CDR3 protein. The sample contains some 120,000 distinct CDR3 sequences, 10% of which appear only once. The sequence derives from a human donor in good health (CMV status not recorded). Some clones in this sample may be carry-over from other donors' samples. Sequenced: PBMCs, sequenced either directly or after in vitro stimulation (not recorded which). The chain combines TRBV7-2 with TRBJ2-6; TRBD1 is a possible D gene (6 bases). This chain's CDR3 is CASSSSLGGSGANVLTF. As DNA, the CDR3 is TGTGCCAGCAGCTCGTCCTTAGGGGGATCTGGGGCCAACGTCCTGACTTTC.